Listed here are 5 T cell receptor beta chains from one sample, sequenced in a study of shared clonotypes between healthy human individuals. Sequencing used immunoSEQ multiplex PCR; TCRdb keeps in-frame clones, though not all of them. The sample includes 550,000 to 800,000 clones, less than 95% of them seen just once. Sequenced input: memory CD8+ T cells from PBMCs. Subset indicated: CD45RO+ cells pooled with CCR7-negative TemRA cells. The receptors come from a man aged 18 to 30 in good health. Some clones in this sample may be carry-over from other donors' samples.

The V call is TRBV13, the J call TRBJ2-1; TRBD1 might be the D (6 bases). The CDR3 runs to 13 residues. The V gene lost 4 bases and the J gene lost 7 bases, with 11 bases spanning the gap. Germline assignment: CDR1 PRHDT and CDR2 FYEKMQ (reference sequence). In nucleotides, the CDR3 is TGTGCCAGCAGCTCCAGGGGTGGGAATGAGCAGTTCTTC. The encoded protein is CASSSRGGNEQFF.

This sequence joins TRBV6-1 and TRBJ2-7; D gene uncertain. The V gene lost 10 bases and the J gene lost 4 bases, with 14 bases spanning the gap. This CDR3 has 12 amino acids. CDR1 and CDR2 (germline): MNHNS, SASEGT. CDR3 in DNA: TGTGCCACCTTTCTTTCGCTTTACGAGCAGTACTTC. As protein: CATFLSLYEQYF.

Comment on this clone: A much larger clone differs by one base, so this may be a read error. J is TRBJ2-2 and V is TRBV7-9; D not certain. Germline V CDR1 and CDR2: SEHNR, FQNEAQ (reference sequence). The CDR3 spans 11 residues. V was shortened by 2 bases and J by 6 bases, with 1 base between the two germline ends. The CDR3 region has the DNA TGTGCCAGCAGCTTATCCGGGGAGCTGTTTTTT. It is translated as CASSLSGELFF.

This clone was seen only once. This chain joins TRBV9 and TRBJ2-5; D not certain. Per the germline V gene, CDR1 is SGDLS and CDR2 is YYNGEE. Trimming cost V 8 bases and J 5 bases, with 19 bases left between them. This CDR3 spans 14 amino acids. The chain's CDR3 is CASTPRGGSETQYF. The CDR3 DNA follows: TGTGCCAGTACCCCGAGAGGTGGATCGGAGACCCAGTACTTC.

The chain combines TRBV28 with TRBJ2-5; 11 bases agree with TRBD2. The CDR3 sequence is 15 residues long. Trimming cost V 6 bases and J 2 bases; bases outside gene matches: 5. The V gene's germline CDR1 is MDHEN and CDR2 SYDVKM. The CDR3 coding sequence is TGTGCCAGCAGGAAAATAGCGGGAGGGCAAGAGACCCAGTACTTC. Translated, it gives CASRKIAGGQETQYF.